The present entry profiles one T cell receptor beta chain with its context. It lacks a known antigen. The record has no base qualities; no much larger clone is one base away. Relative to germline, V is missing 4 bases and J is missing 6 bases, with 8 bases of the junction outside any gene match. Inclusive of the bounding cysteine and phenylalanine, the CDR3 is 16 residues long. Only the CDR3 part of the read is kept: 48 bases, read in frame from the first base. CDR1 and CDR2 are drawn from the germline V gene: SGHRS, YFSETQ. One collaborating source in Seattle enrolled patients during active infection and followed them longitudinally through the course of disease. Whole blood was collected in K2EDTA tubes by collaborating institutions according to the institutions' own protocols. Collaborator samples were shipped for TCRbeta analysis as frozen whole blood, isolated PBMCs, or DNA extracted from either sample type.

The immunoSEQ Assay, a bias-controlled multiplex PCR, was used to amplify TCRbeta CDR3 regions from genomic DNA. In the original analysis: Within the assay, amplification of reference gene primers was used to estimate how many nucleated cells each sample contained. Sequence reads were collapsed and filtered to measure the absolute abundance of every unique TCRbeta CDR3 rearrangement. For each sample, productive Simpson clonality was calculated by taking the square root of Simpson's diversity index across productive rearrangements. TCRdb holds this immuneACCESS table with in-frame rearrangements only. Some clones are missing; in checked studies, unresolved V genes explain under half, and the rest has no known cause. V, J and clone size are those of that table, while D and trimming were read from the DNA. The sample table shows a few hundred thousand clones, and 85% to 90% are seen once. The ten largest clones add up to over 5% of the sample.

The sample comes from a study of blood T cell repertoires in COVID-19 (dated by TCRdb to 2018 to 2021). Study-wide context: Collaborator samples came from the United States, Italy and Spain and covered acute and convalescent phases of COVID-19. The prospective study material was composed of cDNA or gDNA derived from T cells, B-cell-depleted T cells, or PBMCs. Deeply sampled blood TCRbeta repertoires from subjects exposed to, actively infected with, or recovered from COVID-19 were included in the dataset. The repertoires were released in a freely available public database meant as a resource for research on the immune response to SARS-CoV-2. Samples came from the ongoing ImmuneRACE study (first 160 participants) plus 1,254 subjects from 6 global collaborators. A de-identified subject ID, COVID-19 status, age in years and sex were almost always included in the sample metadata. Where available, HLA class I and class II types were taken from metadata supplied by the sample provider and were not determined by assay-based typing.

Results the study describes overall, beyond this receptor: Clinical and demographic metadata were provided uncurated, with the amount varying by source and participant.

Sequencing input: peripheral blood. The V and J segments used are TRBV5-1 and TRBJ1-4; TRBD1 fits 11 bases in the junction. This receptor was identified in a woman in her fifties or sixties with COVID-19, enrolled during active disease. The CDR3 amino acid sequence is: CASSGRWTGGDEKLFF. DNA sequence: TGCGCCAGCAGCGGGCGTTGGACAGGGGGCGATGAAAAACTGTTTTTT.